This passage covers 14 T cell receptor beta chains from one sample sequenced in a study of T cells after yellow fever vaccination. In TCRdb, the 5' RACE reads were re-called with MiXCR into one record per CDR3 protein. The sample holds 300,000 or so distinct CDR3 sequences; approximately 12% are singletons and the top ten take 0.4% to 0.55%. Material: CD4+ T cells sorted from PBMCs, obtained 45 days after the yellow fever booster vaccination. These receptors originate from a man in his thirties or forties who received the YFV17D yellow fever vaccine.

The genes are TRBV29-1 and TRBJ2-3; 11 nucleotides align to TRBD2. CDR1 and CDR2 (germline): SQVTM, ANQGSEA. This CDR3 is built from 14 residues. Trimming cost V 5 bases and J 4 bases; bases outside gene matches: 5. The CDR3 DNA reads TGCAGCGTTTCATTAGCGGGAGGGCCAGATACGCAGTATTTT. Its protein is CSVSLAGGPDTQYF.

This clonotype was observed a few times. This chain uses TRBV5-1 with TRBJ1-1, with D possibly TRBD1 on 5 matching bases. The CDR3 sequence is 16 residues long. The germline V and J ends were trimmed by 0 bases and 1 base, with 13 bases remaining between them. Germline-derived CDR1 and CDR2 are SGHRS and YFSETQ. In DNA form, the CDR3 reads TGCGCCAGCAGCTTGGACGCTTTTGGGGCGAACACTGAAGCTTTCTTT. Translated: CASSLDAFGANTEAFF.

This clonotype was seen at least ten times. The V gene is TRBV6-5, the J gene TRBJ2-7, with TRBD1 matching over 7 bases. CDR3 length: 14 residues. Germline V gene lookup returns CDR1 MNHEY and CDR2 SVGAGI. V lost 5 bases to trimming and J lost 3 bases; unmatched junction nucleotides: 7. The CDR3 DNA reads TGTGCCAGCAGTCACGGGACAGCGAGCTACGAGCAGTACTTC. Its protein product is CASSHGTASYEQYF.

The CDR3 DNA sequence: TGCAGTGCTAGGAGAAGGGGGGAGCAGTTCTTC. Translated: CSARRRGEQFF. The chain couples TRBV20-1 to TRBJ2-1, with D perhaps TRBD1 (6 bases). V shed 3 bases and J shed 10 bases, with 10 bases lying between them. The CDR3 extends over 11 amino acids. The germline gives CDR1 DFQATT, CDR2 SNEGSKA (reference sequence).

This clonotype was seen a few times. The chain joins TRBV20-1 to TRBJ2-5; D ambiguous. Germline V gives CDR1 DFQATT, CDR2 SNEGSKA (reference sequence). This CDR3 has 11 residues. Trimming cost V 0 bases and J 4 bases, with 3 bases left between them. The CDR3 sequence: CSARDGETQYF. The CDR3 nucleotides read TGCAGTGCTAGAGATGGAGAGACCCAGTACTTC.

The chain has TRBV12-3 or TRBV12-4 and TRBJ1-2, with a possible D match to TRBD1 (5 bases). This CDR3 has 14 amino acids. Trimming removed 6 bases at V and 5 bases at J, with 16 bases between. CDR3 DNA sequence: TGTGCCAGCAGCCCTGTCTGGGGGGGGTATGGCTACACCTTC. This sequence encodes CASSPVWGGYGYTF.

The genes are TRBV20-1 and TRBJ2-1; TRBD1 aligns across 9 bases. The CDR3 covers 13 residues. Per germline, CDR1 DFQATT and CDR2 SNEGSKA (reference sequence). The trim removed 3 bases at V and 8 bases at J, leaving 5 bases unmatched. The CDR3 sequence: CSASVGQGYEQFF. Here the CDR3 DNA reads TGCAGTGCTAGCGTGGGACAGGGCTATGAGCAGTTCTTC.

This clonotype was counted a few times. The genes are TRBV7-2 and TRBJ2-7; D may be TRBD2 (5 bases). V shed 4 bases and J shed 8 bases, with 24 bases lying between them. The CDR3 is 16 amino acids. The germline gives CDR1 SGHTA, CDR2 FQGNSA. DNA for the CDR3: TGTGCCAGCAGCTCCCACCTGGACCCAAACCGGGGTCAGCAGTACTTC. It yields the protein CASSSHLDPNRGQQYF.

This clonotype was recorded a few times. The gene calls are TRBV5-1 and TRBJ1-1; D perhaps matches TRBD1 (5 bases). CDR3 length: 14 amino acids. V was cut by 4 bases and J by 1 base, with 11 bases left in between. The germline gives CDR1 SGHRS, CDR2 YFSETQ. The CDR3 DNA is TGCGCCAGCAGCGATGGGGGGAGGAACACTGAAGCTTTCTTT. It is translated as CASSDGGRNTEAFF.

The CDR3 region is CASRTNTGVGTEAFF. CDR3 sequence (DNA): TGTGCCAGCAGAACAAATACAGGGGTTGGCACTGAAGCTTTCTTT. This rearrangement joins TRBV6-4 to TRBJ1-1; 7 bases match TRBD1. This CDR3 comprises 15 residues. CDR1 MRHNA and CDR2 SNTAGT come from the germline V gene. V shed 6 bases, J shed 4 bases, and the junction held 11 bases outside the gene matches.

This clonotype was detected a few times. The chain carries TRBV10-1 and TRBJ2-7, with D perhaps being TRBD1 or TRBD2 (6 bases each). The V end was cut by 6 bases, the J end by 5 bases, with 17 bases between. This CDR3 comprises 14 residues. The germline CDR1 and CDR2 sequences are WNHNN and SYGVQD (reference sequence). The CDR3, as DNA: TGCGCCAGCAGGGCTCGGGGGCCTACCGACGAGCAGTACTTC. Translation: CASRARGPTDEQYF.

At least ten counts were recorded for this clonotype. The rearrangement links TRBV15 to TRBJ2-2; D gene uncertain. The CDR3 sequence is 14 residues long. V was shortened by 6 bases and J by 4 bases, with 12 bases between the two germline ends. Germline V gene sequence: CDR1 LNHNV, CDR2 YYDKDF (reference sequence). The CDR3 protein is CATRKGQATGELFF. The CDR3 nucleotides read TGTGCCACCAGAAAGGGCCAGGCCACCGGGGAGCTGTTTTTT.

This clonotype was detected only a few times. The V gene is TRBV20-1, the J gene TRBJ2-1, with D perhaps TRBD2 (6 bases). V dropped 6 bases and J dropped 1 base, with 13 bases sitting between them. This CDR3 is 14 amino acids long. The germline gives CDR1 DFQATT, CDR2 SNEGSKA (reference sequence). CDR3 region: CSAPGVGSYNEQFF. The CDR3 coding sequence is TGCAGTGCCCCGGGGGTTGGGTCCTACAATGAGCAGTTCTTC.

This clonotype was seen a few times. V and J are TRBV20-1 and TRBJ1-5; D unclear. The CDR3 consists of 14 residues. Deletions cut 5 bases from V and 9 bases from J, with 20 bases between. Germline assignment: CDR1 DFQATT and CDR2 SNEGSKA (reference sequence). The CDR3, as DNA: TGCAGTGCTCCCCGTGGGAGGGTCCCCGGGCCCCAGCATTTT. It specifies CSAPRGRVPGPQHF.